The text below deals with one TCR beta chain. The sample belongs to a study of shared clonotypes between healthy human individuals. Profiled with immunoSEQ multiplex PCR; TCRdb holds only in-frame clones, not every one. In the table there are about 490,000 clones, less than 80% of which are singletons. Per the germline V gene, CDR1 is MNHNY and CDR2 is SVGAGI (reference sequence). The CDR3 is 14 amino acids. Trimming cost V 5 bases and J 5 bases, with 15 bases left between them. The V gene is TRBV6-6, the J gene TRBJ2-5; D possibly corresponds to TRBD1 (5 bases). Sequenced material: PBMCs. This receptor was taken from a middle-aged woman in good health. Some clones in this sample may be carry-over from other donors' samples. The CDR3 here is CASSPLRGRETQYF. For the CDR3, the DNA is TGTGCCAGCAGTCCCTTAAGGGGCCGGGAGACCCAGTACTTC.